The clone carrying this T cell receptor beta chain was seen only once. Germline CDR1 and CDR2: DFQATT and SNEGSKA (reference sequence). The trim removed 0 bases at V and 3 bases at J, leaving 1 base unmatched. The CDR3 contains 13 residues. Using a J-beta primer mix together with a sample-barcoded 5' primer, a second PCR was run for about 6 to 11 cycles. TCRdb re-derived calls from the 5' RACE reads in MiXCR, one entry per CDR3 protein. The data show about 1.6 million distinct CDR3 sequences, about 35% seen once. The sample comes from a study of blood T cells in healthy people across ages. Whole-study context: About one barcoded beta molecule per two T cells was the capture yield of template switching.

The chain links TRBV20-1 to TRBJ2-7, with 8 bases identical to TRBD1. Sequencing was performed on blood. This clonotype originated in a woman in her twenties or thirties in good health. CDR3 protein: CSARDGQGYEQYF. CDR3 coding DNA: TGCAGTGCTAGAGATGGACAGGGCTACGAGCAGTACTTC.